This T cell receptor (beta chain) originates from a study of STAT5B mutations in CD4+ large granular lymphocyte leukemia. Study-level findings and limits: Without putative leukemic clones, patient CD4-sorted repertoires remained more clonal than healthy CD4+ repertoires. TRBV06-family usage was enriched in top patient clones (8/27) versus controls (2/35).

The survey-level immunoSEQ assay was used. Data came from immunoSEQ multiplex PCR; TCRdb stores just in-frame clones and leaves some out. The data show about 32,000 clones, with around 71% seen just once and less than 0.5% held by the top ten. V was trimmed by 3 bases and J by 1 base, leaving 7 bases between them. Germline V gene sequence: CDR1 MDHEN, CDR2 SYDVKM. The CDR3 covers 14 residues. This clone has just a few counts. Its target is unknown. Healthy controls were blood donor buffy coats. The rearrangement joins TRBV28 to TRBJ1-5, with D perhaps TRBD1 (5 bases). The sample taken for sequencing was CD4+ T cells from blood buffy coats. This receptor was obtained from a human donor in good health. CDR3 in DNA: TGTGCCAGCAGTTTGTCAGGGAGCAATCAGCCCCAGCATTTT. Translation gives CASSLSGSNQPQHF.